The clone carrying this TCR beta chain was observed a few times. TCRdb re-called the 5' RACE reads through MiXCR, storing one row per CDR3 protein. Among roughly 81,000 distinct CDR3 sequences listed, 5.5% to 7.5% were seen once. The data were obtained in a study of early T cells in non-severe SARS-CoV-2 infection. The ends lost 5 bases at V and 4 bases at J; junction bases unmatched: 9. Germline lookup yields CDR1 MNHEY and CDR2 SVGEGT. The CDR3 has 15 amino acids. The specimen sequenced was whole blood. The origin of this receptor is an adult who was a healthcare worker with PCR-confirmed SARS-CoV-2 infection or an uninfected control (not recorded which). The chain is built from TRBV6-2 or TRBV6-3 and TRBJ1-1; 8 bases are shared with TRBD1. CDR3 coding DNA: TGTGCCAGCAGTAACGACAGGGGATATGGCACTGAAGCTTTCTTT. The encoded protein is CASSNDRGYGTEAFF.